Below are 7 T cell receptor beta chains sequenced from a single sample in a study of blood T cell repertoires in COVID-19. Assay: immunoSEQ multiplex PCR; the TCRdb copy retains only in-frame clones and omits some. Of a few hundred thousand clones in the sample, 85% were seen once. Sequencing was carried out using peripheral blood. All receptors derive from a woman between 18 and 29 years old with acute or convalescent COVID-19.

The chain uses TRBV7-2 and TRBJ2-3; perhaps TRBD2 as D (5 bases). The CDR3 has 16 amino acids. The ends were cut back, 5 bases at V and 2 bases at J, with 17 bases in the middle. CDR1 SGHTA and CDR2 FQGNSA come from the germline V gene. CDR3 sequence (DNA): TGTGCCAGCAGCCCGAACCGGGGTTTATACACAGATACGCAGTATTTT. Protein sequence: CASSPNRGLYTDTQYF.

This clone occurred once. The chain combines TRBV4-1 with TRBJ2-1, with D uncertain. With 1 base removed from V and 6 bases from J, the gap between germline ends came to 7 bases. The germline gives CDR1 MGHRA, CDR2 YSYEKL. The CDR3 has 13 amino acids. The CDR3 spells CASSQANINEQFF. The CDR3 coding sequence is TGCGCCAGCAGCCAAGCGAACATCAATGAGCAGTTCTTC.

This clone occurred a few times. This CDR3 reads CASSLWQGMVGELFF. Here the CDR3 DNA reads TGTGCCAGCAGCTTGTGGCAGGGGATGGTCGGGGAGCTGTTTTTT. V gene TRBV5-4 combines with J gene TRBJ2-2, with D possibly being TRBD1 (6 bases). The CDR3 covers 15 residues. Trimming shortened V by 1 base and J by 7 bases, and 14 bases separated the two germline ends. In germline, CDR1 is SGHNT, CDR2 YYREEE (reference sequence).

The CDR3: CASSLDFYNEQFF. CDR3 coding DNA: TGTGCCAGCAGCCTGGACTTCTACAATGAGCAGTTCTTC. This rearrangement joins TRBV7-9 to TRBJ2-1; D is perhaps TRBD2 (5 bases). The V and J ends lost 5 bases and 3 bases respectively, with 8 bases between them. This CDR3 has 13 residues. Germline values: CDR1 SEHNR, CDR2 FQNEAQ (reference sequence).

CDR3 residues: CATGRNNEQFF. CDR3 nucleotides: TGTGCCACGGGGAGGAATAATGAGCAGTTCTTC. The chain links TRBV10-3 to TRBJ2-1; D perhaps matches TRBD2 (6 bases). The length of the CDR3 is 11 residues. V was cut by 10 bases and J by 7 bases, with 11 bases left in between. CDR1 and CDR2 from the germline V gene are ENHRY and SYGVKD.

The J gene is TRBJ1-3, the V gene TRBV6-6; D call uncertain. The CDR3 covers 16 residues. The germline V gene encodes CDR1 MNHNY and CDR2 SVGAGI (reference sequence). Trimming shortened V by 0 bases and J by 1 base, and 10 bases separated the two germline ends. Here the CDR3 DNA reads TGTGCCAGCAGTTACTCCCCCCAACAGTCTGGAAACACCATATATTTT. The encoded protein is CASSYSPQQSGNTIYF.

CDR3 nucleotide sequence: TGTGCCAGGACGCGGACTAGCGGGGAGAGGGCGGCCAAAAACATTCAGTACTTC. Protein product: CARTRTSGERAAKNIQYF. This chain joins TRBV24-1 and TRBJ2-4; 12 bases match TRBD2. V shed 11 bases, J shed 1 base, and the junction held 14 bases outside the gene matches. From germline, CDR1 is KGHDR and CDR2 SFDVKD. The CDR3 totals 18 residues.